The present entry profiles one T cell receptor (beta chain) with its context. Its antigen remains unidentified. Base qualities are not recorded, but no much larger clone differs from it by a single base. Counted from cysteine to phenylalanine, this CDR3 has 17 amino acids. Of the read, only the CDR3 DNA is kept; its 51 bases are in frame from base 1. V is pared back by 4 bases and J by 5 bases, with 23 bases lying between the germline termini. For CDR1 and CDR2, the germline V gene lists LGHNA and YSLEER. The data derive from a study of cytomegalovirus exposure and HLA in healthy donors (dated by TCRdb to about 2017). A note on the overall study: An earlier analysis of some 550 of the donors reported 250 to 300 Gb of sequence data and 117 million unique TCR beta sequences from 150 million to 200 million T cells. In a later genetic analysis, genome-wide SNP genotypes for about 55% of the roughly 700 donors were used, and that subset was treated as a discovery cohort. HLA typing included class I and class II loci at four-digit resolution. Among around 400 genotyped donors of the cohort, an average of around 250,000 unique TCR beta nucleotide sequences was sequenced per donor, of which 15% to 20% were non-productive. To predict cytomegalovirus infection status, the study combined high-throughput TCR immunosequencing, statistical association of individual TCRs with disease status, and machine learning. All discovery cohort repertoires had been generated using a single sequencing platform. Several DR-DQ haplotypes were handled as single units for association and clustering because linkage in the cohort was strong. Of the 398 genotyped donors, roughly 76% were placed in the genetic ancestry cluster associated with self-reported Caucasian donors. Donor age, sex, ethnicity and CMV serostatus were compiled alongside the repertoire data. A later analysis re-examined previously published TCR beta repertoires from 610 or so donors and added high-resolution HLA genotyping to investigate patterns of TCR occurrence. An early release that covered roughly 600 HLA-typed donors contained about 300 gigabases of sequencing data and some 87 million unique TCR sequences. Typing coverage varied by locus: about 620-640 donors for A, B, C, DRB1 and DQB1; 500 to 550 for DQA1; around 570 for DPA1; roughly 450 for DPB1. Using immunosequencing, the study profiled T cell repertoires from 500 to 800 subjects and related those repertoires to cytomegalovirus serostatus. An earlier analysis of more than 450 of the donors used high-throughput TCR beta sequencing to judge whether each TCR beta V gene segment behaved as functional or pseudogenic. The study aimed to test whether cataloging public T cell receptors could reveal signatures of past pathogen exposure. A separate validation cohort of about 110 different subjects was used in addition to the roughly 640-subject first cohort. Rather than using new phenotypic data, the later analysis identified candidate immune exposures from TCR beta sequences and from how often those sequences occurred across donors.

The paper as a whole reports these results and caveats: According to the authors, the approach could potentially be generalized to other disease states and immunological phenotypes. In a later analysis, over 15,000 TCR beta sequences were associated with specific HLA alleles at a false discovery rate of 0.05. The presence/absence analyses assumed that sequencing depth was roughly uniform across donors, and that assumption may not be true. The cohort was sequenced for TCR beta chains only, and without alpha or paired-chain data the features that could be detected were limited. Because counts were too low, 15 or so rarely observed V segments, including chromosome 9 orphons, were excluded from the earlier analysis of 587 of the donors. An earlier analysis of some 560 of the donors showed that most TCR beta V segments appeared in productive rearrangements either about 87% or about 30% of the time, which broadly matched IMGT annotations. Correlated functional status among segregating V segments might reflect linkage disequilibrium, but an unknown experimental factor could not be ruled out. In a later analysis, HLA-associated TCR beta chains were found to be more clonally expanded and to have lower generation probabilities than equally common non-associated chains. Three of the identified cytomegalovirus-associated TCR beta chains were confirmed in vitro to be specific for cytomegalovirus antigens. According to a later analysis, TCR association rates differed among HLA loci, with DRB1 alleles showing the most associated TCRs and HLA-C alleles showing the fewest. Most CMV-associated TCR beta chains appeared to be HLA-restricted in a later analysis, and the HLA associations seemed to be driven largely by CMV exposure. The classifier was reported to diagnose cytomegalovirus status with high specificity and sensitivity in both the original cohort and the validation cohort. In a later genetic analysis, fewer N-insertions in productive TCRs were reported among donors in an Asian-associated ancestry cluster than the 666-donor mean. According to a later analysis, parvovirus B19, influenza, CMV and Epstein-Barr virus appeared linked to several top co-occurrence clusters. Because the 87-base-pair reads could not distinguish some IMGT-functional V segments, including TRBV6-2 and TRBV6-3, those segments were excluded. For the cohort, immune exposure information was limited to CMV serostatus. An association between a missense DCLRE1C variant and V-gene and J-gene trimming of TCR beta chains was found in a later genetic analysis and replicated in an independent cohort. The study listed approximately 150 TCR beta chains as associated with cytomegalovirus. Because HLA typing was unavailable for some donors at each locus, only the typed subset was used in association tests. Strong co-occurrence of HLA alleles, especially DR and DQ, made assigning TCR associations to individual alleles difficult. Across donors, most TCR sequences were observed very rarely, whereas some public TCRs were present in many individuals. A cluster of highly shared sequence variants was judged likely to represent a technical artifact of the sequencing pipeline. A further reported finding was that TCR beta sequences accurately predicted the HLA-A and HLA-B alleles for most subjects in the first cohort.

Receptor libraries were prepared by the immunoSEQ multiplex PCR assay. For the multiplex PCR, a mixture combining 60 forward primers for TCR Vbeta segments and 13 reverse primers for TCR Jbeta segments was used. Amplification of the CDR3 region of rearranged TCR beta genes was performed with a multiplex PCR assay on genomic DNA. The Illumina HiSeq System was used to sequence the amplified TCR beta libraries as 87-base-pair reads. Per the original workflow: A later analysis counted about 80 million unique TCR beta chains across the 550 to 750 repertoires, and 9 million to 14 million of these chains were shared by at least two donors. To remove PCR and sequencing errors, raw reads were error-corrected and collapsed into unique sequences using a nearest-neighbor algorithm that merged closely related sequences. Alignment of CDR3 sequences to IMGT reference sequences was used to assign V, D and J gene segments. For a sequence to be retained, a match of at least six nucleotides was required to both a V gene segment and a J gene segment. Rearrangements were classified as productive when the CDR3 lacked stop codons and remained in frame with V and J, and all other rearrangements were classified as non-productive. CDR3 was defined by IMGT convention, running from the second conserved V-encoded cysteine to the conserved J-encoded phenylalanine. In an earlier analysis of 587 of the donors, sequences lacking an unambiguous match to a single V gene segment were excluded. An earlier analysis of a few hundred of the donors classified V segments as functional when productive rearrangements were above 56.7% and as segregating when the standard deviation between donors was above 5%. A statistical classification framework was built to diagnose cytomegalovirus status from the catalog of TCR beta chain sequences. V and J gene assignment, in a later analysis, came from comparing TCR nucleotide sequences with IMGT/GENE-DB human TR gene sequences. A later analysis assigned CDR3 sequences and most-parsimonious VDJ recombination scenarios with the TCRdist pipeline. In a later analysis, each TCR beta chain was defined by its CDR3 amino acid sequence together with its V-gene family, and reads without a unique V-gene family were excluded. To address suspected cross-contamination and a sequencing artifact, a later analysis removed under 600 highly shared, low-generation-probability nucleotide sequences. In a later analysis, a clonal expansion index for each public chain was calculated from normalized within-repertoire ranks of inferred template counts. Generation probabilities in a later analysis came from a VDJ recombination model fitted to out-of-frame rearrangements, and those results were checked against IGoR. A later analysis scored TCR-TCR, TCR-HLA and TCR-CMV co-occurrence with hypergeometric tests, applying a repertoire-size bias correction to TCR pairs. In a later analysis, false discovery rates were estimated by permuting HLA or CMV assignments 20 times. In a later analysis, co-occurring TCRs were grouped using DBSCAN, with TCRdist sequence similarity added in when clustering inside HLA-allele-positive subsets. Co-occurrence clustering excluded repertoires with fewer than 30,000 or more than 120,000 public chains, plus five with anomalous nucleotide sharing. The table comes from immuneACCESS by way of TCRdb, which keeps in-frame sequences with V and J called. Part of the clones is missing from these tables; in studies checked, under half for an unresolved V gene and the rest for unknown reasons. D and trimming were read from the DNA, whereas the V and J calls and clone size are those reported in that table. The sample includes 150,000 to 200,000 clones, with approximately 59% observed a single time. The top ten clones comprise 2.5% to 3% of the sample.

The cohort comprised 666 healthy bone marrow donors. At the time of sampling, all cohort members were nominally healthy, though unrecorded immune exposures were likely present. The donor tested CMV seronegative and was one of the 352 seronegative cohort members. Every donor gave a peripheral blood sample, and the peripheral blood mononuclear cells from that sample were used for TCR beta sequencing. The Qiagen DNeasy Blood Extraction Kit was used to extract genomic DNA from the blood cell samples. The receptor was derived from a man aged 40-50 years in good health and CMV-seronegative. The sequenced sample consisted of PBMCs. The rearrangement joined TRBV4-3 to TRBJ2-5; TRBD2 is perhaps the D gene, given 7 matching bases. The DNA is as follows: TGCGCCAGCAGCCTACCGGGGGGCAGCCAGAGGGACGAGACCCAGTACTTC. Its amino acids are CASSLPGGSQRDETQYF.